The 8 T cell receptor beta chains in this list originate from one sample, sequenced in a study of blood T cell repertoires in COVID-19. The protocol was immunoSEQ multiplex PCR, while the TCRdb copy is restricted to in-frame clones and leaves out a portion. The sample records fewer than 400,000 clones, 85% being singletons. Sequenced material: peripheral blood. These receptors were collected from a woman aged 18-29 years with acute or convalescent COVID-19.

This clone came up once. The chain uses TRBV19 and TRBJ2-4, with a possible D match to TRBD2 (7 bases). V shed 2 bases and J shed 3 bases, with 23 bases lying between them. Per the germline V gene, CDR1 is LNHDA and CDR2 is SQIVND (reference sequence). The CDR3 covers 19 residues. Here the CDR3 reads CASSILGRGRTAVKNIQYF. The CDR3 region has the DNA TGTGCCAGTAGTATATTGGGGAGGGGCAGGACAGCTGTCAAAAACATTCAGTACTTC. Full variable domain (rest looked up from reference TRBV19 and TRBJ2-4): DGGITQSPKYLFRKEGQNVTLSCEQNLNHDAMYWYRQDPGQGLRLIYYSQIVNDFQKGDIAEGYSVSREKKESFPLTVTSAQKNPTAFYLCASSILGRGRTAVKNIQYFGAGTRLSVL.

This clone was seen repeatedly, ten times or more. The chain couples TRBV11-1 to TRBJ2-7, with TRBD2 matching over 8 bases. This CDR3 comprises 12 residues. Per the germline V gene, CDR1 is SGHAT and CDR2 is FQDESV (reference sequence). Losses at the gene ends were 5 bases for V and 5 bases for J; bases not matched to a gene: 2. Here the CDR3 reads CASSRTSNEQYF. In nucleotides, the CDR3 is TGTGCCAGCAGCCGGACTAGCAACGAGCAGTACTTC.

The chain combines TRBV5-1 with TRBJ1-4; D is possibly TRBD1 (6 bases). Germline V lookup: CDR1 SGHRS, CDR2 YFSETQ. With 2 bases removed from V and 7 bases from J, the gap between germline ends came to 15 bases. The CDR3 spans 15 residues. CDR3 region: CASSLGGVKSEKLFF. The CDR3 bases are TGCGCCAGCAGCTTAGGGGGGGTGAAGAGTGAAAAACTGTTTTTT.

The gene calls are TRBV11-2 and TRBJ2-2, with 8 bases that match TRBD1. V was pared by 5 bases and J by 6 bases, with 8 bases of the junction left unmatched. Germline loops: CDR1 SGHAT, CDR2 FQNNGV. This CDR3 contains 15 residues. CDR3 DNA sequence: TGTGCCAGCAGCCCAATGACAGGGGTCGCCGGGGAGCTGTTTTTT. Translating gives CASSPMTGVAGELFF.

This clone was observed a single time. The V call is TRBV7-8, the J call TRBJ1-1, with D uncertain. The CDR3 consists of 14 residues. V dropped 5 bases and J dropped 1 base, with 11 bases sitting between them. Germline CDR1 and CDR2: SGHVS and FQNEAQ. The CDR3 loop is CASSTSLGNTEAFF. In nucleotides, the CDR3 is TGTGCCAGCAGCACCTCACTTGGGAACACTGAAGCTTTCTTT. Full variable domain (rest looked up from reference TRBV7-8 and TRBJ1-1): GAGVSQSPRYKVAKRGQDVALRCDPISGHVSLFWYQQALGQGPEFLTYFQNEAQLDKSGLPSDRFFAERPEGSVSTLKIQRTQQEDSAVYLCASSTSLGNTEAFFGQGTRLTVV.

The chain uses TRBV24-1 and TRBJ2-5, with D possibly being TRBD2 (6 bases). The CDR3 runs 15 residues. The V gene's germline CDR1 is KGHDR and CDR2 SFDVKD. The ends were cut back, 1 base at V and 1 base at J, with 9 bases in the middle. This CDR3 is CATSDFSGSQETQYF. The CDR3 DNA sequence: TGTGCCACCAGTGATTTTAGCGGCAGCCAAGAGACCCAGTACTTC.

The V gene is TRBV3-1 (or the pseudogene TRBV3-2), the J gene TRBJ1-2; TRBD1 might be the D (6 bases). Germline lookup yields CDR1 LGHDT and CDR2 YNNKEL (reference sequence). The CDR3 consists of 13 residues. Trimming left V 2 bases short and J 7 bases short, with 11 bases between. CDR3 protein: CASSQTGFSGYTF. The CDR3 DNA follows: TGTGCCAGCAGCCAAACAGGGTTCTCTGGCTACACCTTC.

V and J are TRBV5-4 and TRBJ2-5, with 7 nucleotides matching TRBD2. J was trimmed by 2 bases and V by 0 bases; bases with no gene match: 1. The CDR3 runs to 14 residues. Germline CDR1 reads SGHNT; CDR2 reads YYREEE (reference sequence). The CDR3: CASSLAGRQETQYF. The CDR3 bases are TGTGCCAGCAGCTTGGCCGGGAGGCAAGAGACCCAGTACTTC.